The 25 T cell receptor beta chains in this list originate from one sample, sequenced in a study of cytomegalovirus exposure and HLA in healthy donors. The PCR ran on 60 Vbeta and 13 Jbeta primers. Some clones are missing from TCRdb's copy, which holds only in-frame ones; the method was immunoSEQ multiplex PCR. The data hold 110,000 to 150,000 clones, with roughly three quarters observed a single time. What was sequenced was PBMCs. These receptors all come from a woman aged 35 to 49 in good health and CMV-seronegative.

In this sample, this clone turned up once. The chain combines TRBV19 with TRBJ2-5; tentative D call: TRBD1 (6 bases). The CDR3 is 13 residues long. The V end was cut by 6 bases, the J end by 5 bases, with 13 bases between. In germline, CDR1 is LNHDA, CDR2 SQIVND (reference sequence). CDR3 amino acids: CASRQGRGETQYF. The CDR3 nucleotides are TGTGCCAGTAGACAGGGTAGGGGGGAGACCCAGTACTTC.

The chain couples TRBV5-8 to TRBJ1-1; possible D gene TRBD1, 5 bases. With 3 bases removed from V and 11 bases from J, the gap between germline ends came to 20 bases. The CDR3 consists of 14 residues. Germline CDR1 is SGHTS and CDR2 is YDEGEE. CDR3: CASSSPSTGGRAFF. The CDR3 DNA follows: TGTGCCAGCAGCTCTCCCTCGACCGGGGGTCGGGCTTTCTTT.

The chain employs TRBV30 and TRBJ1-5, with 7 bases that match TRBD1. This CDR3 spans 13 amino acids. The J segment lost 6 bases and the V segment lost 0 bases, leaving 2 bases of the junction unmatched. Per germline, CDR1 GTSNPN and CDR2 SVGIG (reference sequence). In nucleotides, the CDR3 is TGTGCCTGGAGTGTTAACAGGGGTCAGCCCCAGCATTTT. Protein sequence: CAWSVNRGQPQHF.

CDR3 region: CASSTPGGTGGQQYF. The CDR3, as DNA: TGTGCCAGCAGTACACCCGGGGGGACAGGGGGACAGCAGTACTTC. This chain connects TRBV28 to TRBJ2-7, with 11 bases that match TRBD1. Germline loops: CDR1 MDHEN, CDR2 SYDVKM. The CDR3 extends over 15 amino acids. Trimming at V came to 5 bases and at J to 8 bases, leaving 11 bases not matched to a gene.

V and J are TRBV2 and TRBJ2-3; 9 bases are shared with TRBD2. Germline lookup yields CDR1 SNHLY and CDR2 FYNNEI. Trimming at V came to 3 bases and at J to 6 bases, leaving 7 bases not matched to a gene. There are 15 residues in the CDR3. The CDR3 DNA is TGTGCCAGCAGTGAGGGGACTAGCCTTCGGGATACGCAGTATTTT. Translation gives CASSEGTSLRDTQYF.

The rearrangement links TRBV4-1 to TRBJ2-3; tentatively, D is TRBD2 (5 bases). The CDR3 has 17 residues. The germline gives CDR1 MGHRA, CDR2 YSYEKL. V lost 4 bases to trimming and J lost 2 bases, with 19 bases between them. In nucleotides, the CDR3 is TGCGCCAGCAGCCTTGGGCCACCCGGGATTTCCACAGATACGCAGTATTTT. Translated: CASSLGPPGISTDTQYF.

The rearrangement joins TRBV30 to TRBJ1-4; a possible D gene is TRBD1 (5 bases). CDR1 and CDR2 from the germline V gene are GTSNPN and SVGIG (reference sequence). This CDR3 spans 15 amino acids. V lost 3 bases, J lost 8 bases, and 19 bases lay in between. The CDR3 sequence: CAWSPRGGTVEKLFF. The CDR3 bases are TGTGCCTGGAGCCCCCGGGGGGGGACTGTGGAAAAACTGTTTTTT.

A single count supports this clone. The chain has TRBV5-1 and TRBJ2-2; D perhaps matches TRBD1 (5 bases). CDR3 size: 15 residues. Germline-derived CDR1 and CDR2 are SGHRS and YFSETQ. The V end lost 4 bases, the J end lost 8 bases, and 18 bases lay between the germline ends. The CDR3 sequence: CASSPQGAENGELFF. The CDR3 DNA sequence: TGCGCCAGCAGCCCTCAAGGGGCGGAGAATGGGGAGCTGTTTTTT.

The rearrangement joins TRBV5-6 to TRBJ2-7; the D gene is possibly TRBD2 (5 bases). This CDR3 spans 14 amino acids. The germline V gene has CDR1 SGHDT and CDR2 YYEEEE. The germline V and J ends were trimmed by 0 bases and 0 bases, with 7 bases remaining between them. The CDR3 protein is CASSLAGGSYEQYF. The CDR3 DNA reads TGTGCCAGCAGCTTGGCCGGAGGCTCCTACGAGCAGTACTTC.

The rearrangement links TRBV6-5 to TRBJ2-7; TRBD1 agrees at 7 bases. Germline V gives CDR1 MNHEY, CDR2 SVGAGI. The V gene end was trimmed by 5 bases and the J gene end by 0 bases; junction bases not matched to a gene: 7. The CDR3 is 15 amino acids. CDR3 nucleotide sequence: TGTGCCAGCAGTGCCGCGACAGGGACCTCCTACGAGCAGTACTTC. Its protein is CASSAATGTSYEQYF.

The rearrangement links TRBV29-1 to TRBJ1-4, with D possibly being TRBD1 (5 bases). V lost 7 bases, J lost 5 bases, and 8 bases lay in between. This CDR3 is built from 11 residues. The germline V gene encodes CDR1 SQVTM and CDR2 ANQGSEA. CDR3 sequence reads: CSAGENEKLFF. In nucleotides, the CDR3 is TGCAGCGCGGGGGAGAATGAAAAACTGTTTTTT.

DNA of the CDR3: TGTGCCAGCAGCTTACACCCGGGAGACACTGAAGCTTTCTTT. Its protein product is CASSLHPGDTEAFF. V gene TRBV11-2 combines with J gene TRBJ1-1; D is ambiguous. Germline CDR1 is SGHAT and CDR2 is FQNNGV. This CDR3 is built from 14 residues. Trimming took 2 bases from V and 3 from J, leaving 10 bases between them. Supplemented by reference TRBV11-2 and TRBJ1-1, the full variable domain reads EAGVAQSPRYKIIEKRQSVAFWCNPISGHATLYWYQQILGQGPKLLIQFQNNGVVDDSQLPKDRFSAERLKGVDSTLKIQPAKLEDSAVYLCASSLHPGDTEAFFGQGTRLTVV.

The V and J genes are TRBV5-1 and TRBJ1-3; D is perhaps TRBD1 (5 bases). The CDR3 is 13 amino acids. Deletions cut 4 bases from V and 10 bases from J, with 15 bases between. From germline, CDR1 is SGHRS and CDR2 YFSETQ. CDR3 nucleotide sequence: TGCGCCAGCAGCGAGGGTCAGGGAGGGACCATATATTTT. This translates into CASSEGQGGTIYF.

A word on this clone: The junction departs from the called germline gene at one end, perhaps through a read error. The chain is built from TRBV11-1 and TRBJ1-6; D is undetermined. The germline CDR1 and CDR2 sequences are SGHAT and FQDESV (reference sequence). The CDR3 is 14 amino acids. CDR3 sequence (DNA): TGTGCCACCAGCAGCCGGGGAAATAATTCACCCCTCCACTTT. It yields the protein CATSSRGNNSPLHF.

In DNA form, the CDR3 reads TGTGCCCATGGGCGAGAGGGCTATGGCTACACCTTC. Protein sequence: CAHGREGYGYTF. This sequence joins TRBV2 and TRBJ1-2, with D hard to call. Trimming removed 11 bases at V and 4 bases at J, with 14 bases between. CDR3 length equals 12 residues. From germline, CDR1 is SNHLY and CDR2 FYNNEI.

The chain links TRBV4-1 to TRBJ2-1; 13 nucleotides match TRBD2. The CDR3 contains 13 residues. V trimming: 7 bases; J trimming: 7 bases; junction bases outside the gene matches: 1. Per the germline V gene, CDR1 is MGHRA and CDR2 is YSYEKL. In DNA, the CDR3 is TGCGCCAGCACGACTAGCGGGAGGAATGAGCAGTTCTTC. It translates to CASTTSGRNEQFF.

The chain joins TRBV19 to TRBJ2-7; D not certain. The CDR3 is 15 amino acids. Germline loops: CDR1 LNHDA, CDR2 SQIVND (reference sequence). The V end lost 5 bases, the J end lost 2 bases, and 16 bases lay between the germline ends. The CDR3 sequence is CASSQIRSFAYEQYF. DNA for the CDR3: TGTGCCAGTAGTCAGATTCGCAGTTTCGCCTACGAGCAGTACTTC.

CDR3: CASSEQAVQFF. The DNA for the CDR3 is TGCGCCAGCAGTGAACAGGCGGTGCAGTTCTTC. The chain joins TRBV10-2 to TRBJ2-1; D might be TRBD1 (5 bases). Trimming cost V 3 bases and J 12 bases, with 9 bases left between them. This CDR3 has 11 amino acids. CDR1 WSHSY and CDR2 SAAADI come from the germline V gene.

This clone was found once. Here the CDR3 DNA reads TGTGCCAGCAGTGAGACAGGGTTTCTTAGCTCCTACAATGAGCAGTTCTTC. This gives the protein CASSETGFLSSYNEQFF. The V and J genes are TRBV2 and TRBJ2-1; TRBD1 matches 7 bases. Germline CDR1 SNHLY, CDR2 FYNNEI. This CDR3 region has 17 residues. J gave up 0 bases and V 3 bases, and 8 bases lay outside the gene matches.

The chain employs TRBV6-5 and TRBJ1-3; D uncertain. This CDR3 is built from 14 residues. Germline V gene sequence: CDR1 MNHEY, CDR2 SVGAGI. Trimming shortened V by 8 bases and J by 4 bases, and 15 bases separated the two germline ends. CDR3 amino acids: CASHVTGRGNTIYF. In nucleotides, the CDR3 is TGTGCCAGCCACGTTACGGGGAGAGGAAACACCATATATTTT.

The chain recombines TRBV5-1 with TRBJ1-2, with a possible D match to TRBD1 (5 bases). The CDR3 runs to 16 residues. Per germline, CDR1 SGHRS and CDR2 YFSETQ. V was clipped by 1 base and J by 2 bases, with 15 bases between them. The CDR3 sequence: CASSLRRGNANYGYTF. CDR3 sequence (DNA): TGCGCCAGCAGCTTGCGGAGGGGTAACGCGAACTATGGCTACACCTTC.

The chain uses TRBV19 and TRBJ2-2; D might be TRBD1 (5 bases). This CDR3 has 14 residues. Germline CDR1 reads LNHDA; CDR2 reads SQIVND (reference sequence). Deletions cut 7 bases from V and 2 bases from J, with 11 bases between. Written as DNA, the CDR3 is TGTGCCAGTAATCAAGGGGCTAACACCGGGGAGCTGTTTTTT. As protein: CASNQGANTGELFF.

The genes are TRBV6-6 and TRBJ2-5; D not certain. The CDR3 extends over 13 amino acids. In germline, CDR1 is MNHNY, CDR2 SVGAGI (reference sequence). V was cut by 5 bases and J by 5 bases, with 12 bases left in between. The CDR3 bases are TGTGCCAGCAGTATTAGAGTTTTGGAGACCCAGTACTTC. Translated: CASSIRVLETQYF.

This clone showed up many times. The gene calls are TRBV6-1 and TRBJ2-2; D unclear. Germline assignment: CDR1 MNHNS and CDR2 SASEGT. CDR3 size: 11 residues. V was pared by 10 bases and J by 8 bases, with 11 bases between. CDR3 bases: TGTGCCACCACCCTGGAGGGGGAGCTGTTTTTT. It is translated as CATTLEGELFF.

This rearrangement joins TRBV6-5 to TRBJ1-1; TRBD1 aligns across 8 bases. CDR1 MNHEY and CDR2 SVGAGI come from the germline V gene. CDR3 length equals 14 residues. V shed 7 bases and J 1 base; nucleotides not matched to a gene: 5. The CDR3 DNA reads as TGTGCCAGCATCCAGGGGGCCGGGAACACTGAAGCTTTCTTT. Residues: CASIQGAGNTEAFF.